These 10 T cell receptor beta chains originate from one sample sequenced in a study of PD-L1 blockade in urothelial cancer. Only in-frame clones appear in the TCRdb table, and some are missing; sequencing was by immunoSEQ multiplex PCR. The top ten hold approximately 3.1% of the sample, which has under 30,000 clones, 87% seen once. The material was PBMCs, obtained around atezolizumab (anti-PD-L1) treatment. The origin of the receptors is a man aged 45-65 years with urothelial cancer.

The chain uses TRBV19 and TRBJ1-3, with 7 bases identical to TRBD1. Germline V gives CDR1 LNHDA, CDR2 SQIVND (reference sequence). The V segment lost 3 bases and the J segment 0 bases; nucleotides outside the gene matches: 5. The CDR3 contains 16 residues. DNA of the CDR3: TGTGCCAGTAGTATTCCGACAGGGACCTCTGGAAACACCATATATTTT. Translating it yields CASSIPTGTSGNTIYF.

V and J are TRBV10-3 and TRBJ2-7, with TRBD1 identical over 9 bases. The CDR3 has 21 amino acids. The germline V gene has CDR1 ENHRY and CDR2 SYGVKD. The trim removed 4 bases at V and 5 bases at J, leaving 27 bases unmatched. For the CDR3, the DNA is TGTGCCATCAGTGTGAGGGGACAGGGTGGTAGCGGGTCCCCGGCCGTCGACGAGCAGTACTTC. This codes for CAISVRGQGGSGSPAVDEQYF.

This chain joins TRBV10-1 and TRBJ2-5, with a tentative D call TRBD2 (5 bases). The germline V and J ends were trimmed by 3 bases and 8 bases, with 7 bases remaining between them. Germline CDR1 WNHNN, CDR2 SYGVQD (reference sequence). This CDR3 is 11 amino acids long. CDR3 sequence (DNA): TGCGCCAGCAGTGACGGAGGTACCCAGTACTTC. This sequence encodes CASSDGGTQYF.

The chain carries TRBV7-9 and TRBJ1-1; the D is unclear. V lost 5 bases and J 4 bases, leaving 11 bases between the germline ends. Germline loops: CDR1 SEHNR, CDR2 FQNEAQ (reference sequence). This CDR3 comprises 13 residues. The DNA for the CDR3 is TGTGCCAGCAGCCGCCGGGATAGCACTGAAGCTTTCTTT. Translated: CASSRRDSTEAFF.

The count of this clone is one. This chain links TRBV19 with TRBJ2-3, with TRBD2 matching 14 bases. The trim removed 8 bases at V and 6 bases at J, leaving 10 bases unmatched. CDR1 is LNHDA and CDR2 is SQIVND in the germline V gene (reference sequence). The CDR3 extends over 16 amino acids. This CDR3 is CASGTSGSLRPDTQYF. The CDR3 DNA reads as TGTGCCAGTGGGACTAGCGGGAGTCTCCGGCCCGATACGCAGTATTTT.

This clone was recorded once. The chain couples TRBV6-5 to TRBJ2-1, with D unresolved. CDR3 length: 14 amino acids. V lost 0 bases and J lost 5, with 8 bases in between. CDR1 MNHEY and CDR2 SVGAGI come from the germline V gene. The CDR3 nucleotides are TGTGCCAGCAGTTACTCTGGCACTAACAATGAGCAGTTCTTC. Translating it yields CASSYSGTNNEQFF.

The CDR3 is CAISERQGLEPQHF. The CDR3 coding sequence is TGTGCCATCAGTGAGCGCCAGGGCTTAGAGCCCCAGCATTTT. The chain links TRBV10-3 to TRBJ1-5, with D possibly matching TRBD1 (5 bases). CDR3 length: 14 amino acids. The germline V gene has CDR1 ENHRY and CDR2 SYGVKD. V shed 2 bases and J shed 8 bases, with 13 bases lying between them.

CDR3 coding DNA: TGTGCCAGCAGCTTAGCTCCGGGACAGGGAAACACCATATATTTT. Translating gives CASSLAPGQGNTIYF. V gene TRBV7-8 combines with J gene TRBJ1-3; 7 bases line up with TRBD1. V lost 0 bases, J lost 4 bases, and 3 bases stayed unmatched. CDR1 and CDR2 from the germline V gene are SGHVS and FQNEAQ. The CDR3 runs to 15 residues.

This rearrangement joins TRBV5-6 to TRBJ2-7; 7 bases fit TRBD2. CDR3 length: 15 amino acids. From germline, CDR1 is SGHDT and CDR2 YYEEEE. Losses at the gene ends were 4 bases for V and 1 base for J; bases not matched to a gene: 8. CDR3 residues: CASSAYGRKSYEQYF. The CDR3 DNA reads as TGTGCCAGCAGCGCCTACGGGAGGAAGTCCTACGAGCAGTACTTC.

This chain connects TRBV10-3 to TRBJ2-7; D may be TRBD1 (6 bases). The germline V gene encodes CDR1 ENHRY and CDR2 SYGVKD. CDR3 length: 13 residues. V lost 4 bases to trimming and J lost 1 base, with 8 bases between them. As DNA, the CDR3 is TGTGCCATCAGTGGGGGGACATCCTACGAGCAGTACTTC. Amino acids: CAISGGTSYEQYF.